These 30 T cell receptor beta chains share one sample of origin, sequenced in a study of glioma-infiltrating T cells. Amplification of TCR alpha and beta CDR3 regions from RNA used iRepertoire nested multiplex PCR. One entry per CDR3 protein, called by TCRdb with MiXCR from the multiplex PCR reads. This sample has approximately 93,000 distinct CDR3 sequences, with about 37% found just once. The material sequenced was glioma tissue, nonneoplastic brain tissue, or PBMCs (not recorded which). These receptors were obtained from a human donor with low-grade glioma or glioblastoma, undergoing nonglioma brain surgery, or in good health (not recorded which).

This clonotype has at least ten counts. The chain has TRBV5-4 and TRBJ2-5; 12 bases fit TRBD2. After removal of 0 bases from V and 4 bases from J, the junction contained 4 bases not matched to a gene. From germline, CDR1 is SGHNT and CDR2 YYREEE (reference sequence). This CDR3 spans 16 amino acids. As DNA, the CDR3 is TGTGCCAGCAGCTTGGATTCTAGCGGGGGGGCAGAGACCCAGTACTTC. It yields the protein CASSLDSSGGAETQYF.

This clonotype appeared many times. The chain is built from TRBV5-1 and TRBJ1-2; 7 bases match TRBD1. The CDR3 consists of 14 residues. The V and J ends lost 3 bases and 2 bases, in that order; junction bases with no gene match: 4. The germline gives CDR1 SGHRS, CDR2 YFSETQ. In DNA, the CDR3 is TGCGCCAGCAGCTGGGACAGCGCAAACTATGGCTACACCTTC. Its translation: CASSWDSANYGYTF.

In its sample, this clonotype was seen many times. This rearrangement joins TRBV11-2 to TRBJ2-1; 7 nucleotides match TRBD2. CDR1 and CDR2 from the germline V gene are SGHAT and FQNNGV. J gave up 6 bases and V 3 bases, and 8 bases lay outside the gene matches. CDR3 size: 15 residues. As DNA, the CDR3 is TGTGCCAGCAGCTTGTTTGATGGGGGGGGCAATGAGCAGTTCTTC. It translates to CASSLFDGGGNEQFF.

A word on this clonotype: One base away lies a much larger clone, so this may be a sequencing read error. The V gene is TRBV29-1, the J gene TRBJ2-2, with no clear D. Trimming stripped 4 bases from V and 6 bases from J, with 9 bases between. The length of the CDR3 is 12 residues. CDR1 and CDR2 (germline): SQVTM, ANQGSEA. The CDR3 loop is CSVALSPGELFF. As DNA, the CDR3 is TGCAGCGTTGCCCTCTCCCCCGGGGAGCTGTTTTTT.

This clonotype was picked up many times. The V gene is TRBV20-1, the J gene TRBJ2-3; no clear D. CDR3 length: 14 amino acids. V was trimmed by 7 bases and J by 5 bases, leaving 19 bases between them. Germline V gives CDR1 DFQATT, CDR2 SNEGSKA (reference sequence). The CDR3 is CSGIQLKSEDTQYF. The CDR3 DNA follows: TGCAGTGGGATACAGCTAAAATCTGAAGATACGCAGTATTTT.

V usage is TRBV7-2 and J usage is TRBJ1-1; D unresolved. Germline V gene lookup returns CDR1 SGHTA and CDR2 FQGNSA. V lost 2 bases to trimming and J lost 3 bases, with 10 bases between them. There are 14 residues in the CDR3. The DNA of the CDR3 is TGTGCCAGCAGCTTACATAATAAGGACACTGAAGCTTTCTTT. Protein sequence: CASSLHNKDTEAFF.

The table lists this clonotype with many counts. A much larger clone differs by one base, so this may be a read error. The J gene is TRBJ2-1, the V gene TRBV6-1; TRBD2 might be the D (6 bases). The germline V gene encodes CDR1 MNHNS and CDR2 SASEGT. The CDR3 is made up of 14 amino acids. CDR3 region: CASRGSGVKNGQFF. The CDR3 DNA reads TGTGCCAGCAGGGGGTCGGGAGTGAAGAATGGGCAGTTCTTC.

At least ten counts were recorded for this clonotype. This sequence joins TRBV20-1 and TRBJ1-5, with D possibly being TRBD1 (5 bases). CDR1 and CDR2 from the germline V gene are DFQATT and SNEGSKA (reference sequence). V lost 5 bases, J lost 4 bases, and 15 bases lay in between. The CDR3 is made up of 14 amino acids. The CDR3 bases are TGCAGTGCTCCGGACACGGGCCCAAATCAGCCCCAGCATTTT. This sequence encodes CSAPDTGPNQPQHF.

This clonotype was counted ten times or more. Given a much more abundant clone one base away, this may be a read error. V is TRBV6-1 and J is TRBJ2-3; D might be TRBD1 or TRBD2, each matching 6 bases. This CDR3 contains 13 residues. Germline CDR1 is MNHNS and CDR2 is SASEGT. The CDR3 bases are TGTGCCGGCAGTGGAGGGGGGATGGATACGCAGTATTTT. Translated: CAGSGGGMDTQYF.

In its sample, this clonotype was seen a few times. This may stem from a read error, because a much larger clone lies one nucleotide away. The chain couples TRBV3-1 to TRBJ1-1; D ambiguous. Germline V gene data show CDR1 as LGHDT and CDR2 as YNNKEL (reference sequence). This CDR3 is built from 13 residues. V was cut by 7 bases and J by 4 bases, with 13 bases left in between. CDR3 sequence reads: CASIRGTGTEAFF. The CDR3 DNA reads TGTGCCAGCATCCGAGGAACTGGCACTGAAGCTTTCTTT. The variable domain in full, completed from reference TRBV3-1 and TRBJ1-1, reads DTAVSQTPKYLVTQMGNDKSIKCEQNLGHDTMYWYKQDSKKFLKIMFSYNNKELIINETVPNRFSPKSPDKAHLNLHINSLELGDSAVYFCASIRGTGTEAFFGQGTRLTVV.

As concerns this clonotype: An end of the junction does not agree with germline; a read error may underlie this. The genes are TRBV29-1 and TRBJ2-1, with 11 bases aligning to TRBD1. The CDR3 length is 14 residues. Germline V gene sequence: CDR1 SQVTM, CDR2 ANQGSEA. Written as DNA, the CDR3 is TGCAGCGTTCGGACAGGGGGCACGGGGAATGGGCAGTTCTTC. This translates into CSVRTGGTGNGQFF.

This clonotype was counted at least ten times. The CDR3 is CSASGDYNSPLHF. DNA of the CDR3: TGCAGTGCTAGTGGGGATTATAATTCACCCCTCCACTTT. This chain uses TRBV20-1 with TRBJ1-6; no firm D call. The germline gives CDR1 DFQATT, CDR2 SNEGSKA (reference sequence). V was cut by 3 bases and J by 4 bases, with 7 bases left in between. The length of the CDR3 is 13 residues.

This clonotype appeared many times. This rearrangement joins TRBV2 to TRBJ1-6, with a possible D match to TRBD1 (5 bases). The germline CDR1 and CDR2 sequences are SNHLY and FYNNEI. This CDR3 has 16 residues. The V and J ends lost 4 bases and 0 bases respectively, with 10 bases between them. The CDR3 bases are TGTGCCAGCAGTGTAAAGGGGAGCTCCTATAATTCACCCCTCCACTTT. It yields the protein CASSVKGSSYNSPLHF.

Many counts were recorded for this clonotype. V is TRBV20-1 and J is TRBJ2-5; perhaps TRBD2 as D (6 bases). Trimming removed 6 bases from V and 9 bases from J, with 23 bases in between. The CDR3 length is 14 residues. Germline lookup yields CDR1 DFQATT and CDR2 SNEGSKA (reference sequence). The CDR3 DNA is TGCAGTGCCAACTCCCTAGCGATTAAAGAAGCCCAGTACTTC. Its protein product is CSANSLAIKEAQYF.

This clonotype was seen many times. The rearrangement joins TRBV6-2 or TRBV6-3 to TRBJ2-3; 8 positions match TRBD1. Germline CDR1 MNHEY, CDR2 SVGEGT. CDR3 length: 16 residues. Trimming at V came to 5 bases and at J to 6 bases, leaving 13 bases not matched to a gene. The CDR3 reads CASSLRDRPRGDTQYF. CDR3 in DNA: TGTGCCAGCAGTCTCCGGGACAGGCCGCGAGGGGATACGCAGTATTTT.

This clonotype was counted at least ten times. The CDR3 DNA reads TGTGCCAGCAGTGAATTGATAGGGGGGGCCAGGGAGACCCAGTACTTC. Residues: CASSELIGGARETQYF. The chain links TRBV25-1 to TRBJ2-5; a weak D match, TRBD2 (7 bases). V gave up 1 base and J gave up 5 bases, with 17 bases separating them. The CDR3 spans 16 residues. From germline, CDR1 is MGHDK and CDR2 SYGVNS.

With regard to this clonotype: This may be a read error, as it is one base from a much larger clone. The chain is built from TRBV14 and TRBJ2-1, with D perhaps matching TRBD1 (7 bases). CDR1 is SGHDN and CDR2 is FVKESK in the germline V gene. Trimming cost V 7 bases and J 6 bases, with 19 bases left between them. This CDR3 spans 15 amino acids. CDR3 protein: CASIPGGLVFNEQFF. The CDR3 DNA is TGTGCCAGCATCCCAGGGGGGCTCGTCTTCAATGAGCAGTTCTTC.

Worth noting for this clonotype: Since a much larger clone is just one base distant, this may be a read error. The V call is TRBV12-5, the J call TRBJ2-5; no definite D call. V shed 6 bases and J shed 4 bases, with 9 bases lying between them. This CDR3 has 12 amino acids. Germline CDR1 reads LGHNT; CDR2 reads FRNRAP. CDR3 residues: CASGGMAETQYF. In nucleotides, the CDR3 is TGTGCTAGTGGGGGGATGGCAGAGACCCAGTACTTC.

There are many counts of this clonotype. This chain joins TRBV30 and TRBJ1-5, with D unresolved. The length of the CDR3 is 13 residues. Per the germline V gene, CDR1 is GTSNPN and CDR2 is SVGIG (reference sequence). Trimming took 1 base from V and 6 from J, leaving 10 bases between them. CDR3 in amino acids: CAWSDKGSQPQHF. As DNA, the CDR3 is TGTGCCTGGAGTGACAAAGGCAGTCAGCCCCAGCATTTT.

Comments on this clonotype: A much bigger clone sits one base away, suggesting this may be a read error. The DNA for the CDR3 is TGCGCCAGCGCACCAAATACAGGGGGCCCCTACGAGCAGTACTTC. Translating gives CASAPNTGGPYEQYF. The rearrangement uses TRBV5-1 and TRBJ2-7, with 9 bases identical to TRBD1. Germline lookup yields CDR1 SGHRS and CDR2 YFSETQ. J was trimmed by 2 bases and V by 7 bases; bases with no gene match: 10. This CDR3 contains 15 residues.

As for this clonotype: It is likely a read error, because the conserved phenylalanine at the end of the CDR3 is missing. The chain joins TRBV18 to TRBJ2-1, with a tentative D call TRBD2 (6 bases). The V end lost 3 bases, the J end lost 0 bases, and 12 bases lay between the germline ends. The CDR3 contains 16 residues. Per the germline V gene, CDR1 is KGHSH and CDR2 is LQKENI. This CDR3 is CASSPRDLSSYNEQFS. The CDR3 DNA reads TGTGCCAGCTCACCCAGGGACTTAAGCTCCTACAATGAGCAGTTCTCC.

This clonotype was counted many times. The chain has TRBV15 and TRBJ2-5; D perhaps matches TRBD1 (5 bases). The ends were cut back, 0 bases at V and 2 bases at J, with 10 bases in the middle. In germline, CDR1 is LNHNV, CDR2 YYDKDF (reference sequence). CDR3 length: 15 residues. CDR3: CATSRDPGQQETQYF. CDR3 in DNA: TGTGCCACCAGCAGAGATCCAGGGCAACAAGAGACCCAGTACTTC.

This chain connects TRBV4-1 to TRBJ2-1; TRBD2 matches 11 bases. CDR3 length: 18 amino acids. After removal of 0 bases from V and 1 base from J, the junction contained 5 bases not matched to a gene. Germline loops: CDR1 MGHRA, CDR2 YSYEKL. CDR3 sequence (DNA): TGCGCCAGCAGCCAAGATGGGACTAGCGGAGGTTCCTACAATGAGCAGTTCTTC. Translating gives CASSQDGTSGGSYNEQFF.

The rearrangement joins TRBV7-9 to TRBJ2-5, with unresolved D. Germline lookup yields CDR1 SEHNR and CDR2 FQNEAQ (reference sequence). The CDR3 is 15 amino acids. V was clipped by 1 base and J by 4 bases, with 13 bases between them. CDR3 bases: TGTGCCAGCAGCTTAGAGGCTTTCTCCACAGAGACCCAGTACTTC. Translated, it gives CASSLEAFSTETQYF.

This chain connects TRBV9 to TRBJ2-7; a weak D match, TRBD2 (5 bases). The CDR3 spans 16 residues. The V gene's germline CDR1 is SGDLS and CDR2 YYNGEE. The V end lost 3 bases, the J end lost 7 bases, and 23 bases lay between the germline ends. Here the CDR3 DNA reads TGTGCCAGCAGCGGTCTCACGAGGGAGCTGGGGAATGAGCAGTACTTC. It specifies CASSGLTRELGNEQYF.

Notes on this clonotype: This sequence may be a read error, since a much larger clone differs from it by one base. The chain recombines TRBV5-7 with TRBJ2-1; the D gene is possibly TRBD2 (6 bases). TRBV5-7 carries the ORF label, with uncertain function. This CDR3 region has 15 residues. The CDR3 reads CASSTGLSYTNKQFF. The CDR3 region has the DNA TGTGCCAGCAGCACGGGACTCTCCTACACCAATAAGCAGTTCTTC.

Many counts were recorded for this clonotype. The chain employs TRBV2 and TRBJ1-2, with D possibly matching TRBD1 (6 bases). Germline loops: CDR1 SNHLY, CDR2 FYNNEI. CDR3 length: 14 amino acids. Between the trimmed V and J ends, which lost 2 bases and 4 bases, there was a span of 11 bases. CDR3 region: CASSEQGQIYGYTF. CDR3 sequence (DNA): TGTGCCAGCAGTGAACAGGGACAAATCTATGGCTACACCTTC.

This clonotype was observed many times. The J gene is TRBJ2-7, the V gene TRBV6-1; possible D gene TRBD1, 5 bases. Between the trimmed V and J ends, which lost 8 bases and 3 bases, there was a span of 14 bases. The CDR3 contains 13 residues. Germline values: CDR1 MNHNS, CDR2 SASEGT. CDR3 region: CASGVTDGYEQYF. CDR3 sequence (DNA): TGTGCCAGCGGTGTGACAGACGGCTACGAGCAGTACTTC.

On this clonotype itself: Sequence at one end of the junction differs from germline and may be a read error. The CDR3, as DNA: TGTGCCAGAAGACCGCCGGACCGATCAACTAATGAAAAATTGTTTTTT. It translates to CARRPPDRSTNEKLFF. The V gene is TRBV28, the J gene TRBJ1-4; D gene uncertain. Germline CDR1 and CDR2: MDHEN and SYDVKM. The CDR3 consists of 16 residues.

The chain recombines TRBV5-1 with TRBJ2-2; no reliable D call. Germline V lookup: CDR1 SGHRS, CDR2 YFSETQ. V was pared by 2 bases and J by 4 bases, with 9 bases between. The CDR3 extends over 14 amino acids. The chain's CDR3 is CASSFWDVTGELFF. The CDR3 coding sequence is TGCGCCAGCAGCTTCTGGGATGTCACCGGGGAGCTGTTTTTT. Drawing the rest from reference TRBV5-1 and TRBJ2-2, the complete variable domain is KAGVTQTPRYLIKTRGQQVTLSCSPISGHRSVSWYQQTPGQGLQFLFEYFSETQRNKGNFPGRFSGRQFSNSRSEMNVSTLELGDSALYLCASSFWDVTGELFFGEGSRLTVL.